This TCR beta chain is from a study of blood T cell repertoires in COVID-19. Between the trimmed V and J ends, which lost 8 bases and 5 bases, there was a span of 15 bases. Looked up from germline, CDR1 is SNHLY and CDR2 is FYNNEI. CDR3 size: 14 residues. As processed by the authors: It was from reference gene primer amplification that nucleated cell counts were estimated. Libraries were prepared by immunoSEQ multiplex PCR; TCRdb keeps only in-frame clonotypes and omits some of them. V and J calls and clone size are those listed in that table; D and trimming were worked out from the DNA. The sample has 180,000 or so clones; 70% to 90% are singletons.

The specimen sequenced was peripheral blood. This sequence was found in a woman between 25 and 40 years old with acute or convalescent COVID-19. The chain links TRBV2 to TRBJ1-4; D may be TRBD1 (6 bases). CDR3 nucleotide sequence: TGTGCCAGCTTCCCTGATGGGACAAATGAAAAACTGTTTTTT. This encodes CASFPDGTNEKLFF. Looking up the rest from reference TRBV2 and TRBJ1-4 gives the full variable domain: EPEVTQTPSHQVTQMGQEVILRCVPISNHLYFYWYRQILGQKVEFLVSFYNNEISEKSEIFDDQFSVERPDGSNFTLKIRSTKLEDSAMYFCASFPDGTNEKLFFGSGTQLSVL.